The table lists the clone carrying this T cell receptor beta chain with many counts. This entry comes from a study of spatial heterogeneity in lung cancer. The wider study: Sequenced follow-up PBMC samples came a median of around 2 years after resection, where available. Alpha-chain detections were consistently fewer than beta-chain detections among the sequences. In raw reads, more than 8.5 appearances on average were recorded for each unique TCR and UMI combination.

The library protocol tagged each TCR cDNA with a unique molecular identifier. MiXCR, run by TCRdb on the 5' RACE reads, gives a single entry per CDR3 protein. The table lists around 47,000 distinct CDR3 sequences, 7.4% of them singletons. Specified time point: blood at routine non-recurrence follow-up after resection. The input material, whole RNA from tumor, nontumor lung or frozen PBMC, was sequenced unsorted. The V gene end was trimmed by 7 bases and the J gene end by 6 bases; junction bases not matched to a gene: 8. The CDR3 contains 14 residues. Germline V gives CDR1 LNHDA, CDR2 SQIVND (reference sequence).

The V and J genes are TRBV19 and TRBJ2-2, with TRBD1 matching over 7 bases. This clonotype was sampled from a female donor with early-stage non-small cell lung cancer. The material sequenced was PBMCs, taken at follow-up. The CDR3 DNA reads as TGTGCCAGTATGACAGGGCGTCTGGCCGGGGAGCTGTTTTTT. It yields the protein CASMTGRLAGELFF.